A single TCR beta chain is shown here with its context. Stated treatment: randomized to nivolumab then ipilimumab (arm A) or the reverse (arm B). DNA-damaging chemotherapy had not been given to any patient beforehand. From thawed PBMCs, live CD3+CD8+ cells negative for CD19 and CD56 were sorted. This sample was taken from a study of sequential checkpoint blockade in melanoma. Study overall: After both sequences, patients received maintenance nivolumab.

CDR3 size: 15 residues. J was trimmed by 6 bases and V by 1 base; bases with no gene match: 4. CDR1 is SEHNR, CDR2 FQNEAQ, per germline (reference sequence). The data were produced by immunoSEQ multiplex PCR, yet TCRdb's version contains in-frame clones alone and is incomplete. The table has under 25,000 clones, about four fifths seen once; the top ten hold 35% to 45%. This clonotype was sampled from a human donor with melanoma. The starting material was CD8+ T cells sorted from blood (inferred from file names), obtained from a patient given nivolumab and ipilimumab in sequence. The chain is built from TRBV7-9 and TRBJ2-1; 9 bases agree with TRBD2. CDR3 in amino acids: CASSLGLAGSNEQFF. CDR3 in DNA: TGTGCCAGCAGCTTAGGGCTAGCGGGAAGCAATGAGCAGTTCTTC.